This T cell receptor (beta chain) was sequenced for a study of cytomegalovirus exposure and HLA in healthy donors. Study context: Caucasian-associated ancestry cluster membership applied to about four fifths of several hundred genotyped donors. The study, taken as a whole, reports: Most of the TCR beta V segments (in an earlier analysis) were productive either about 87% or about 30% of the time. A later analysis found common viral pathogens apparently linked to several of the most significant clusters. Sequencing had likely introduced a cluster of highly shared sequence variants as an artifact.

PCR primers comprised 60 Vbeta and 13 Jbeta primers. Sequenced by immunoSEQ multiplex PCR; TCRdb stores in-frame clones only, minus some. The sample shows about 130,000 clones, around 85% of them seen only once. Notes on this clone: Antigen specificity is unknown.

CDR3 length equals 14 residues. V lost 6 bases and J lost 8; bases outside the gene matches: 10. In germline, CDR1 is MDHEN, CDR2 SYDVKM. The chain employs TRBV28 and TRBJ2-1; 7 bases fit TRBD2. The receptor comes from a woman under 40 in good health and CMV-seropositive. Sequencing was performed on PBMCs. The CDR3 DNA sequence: TGTGCCAGCAGCCGCGGGGGACTTAAATATGAGCAGTTCTTC. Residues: CASSRGGLKYEQFF.